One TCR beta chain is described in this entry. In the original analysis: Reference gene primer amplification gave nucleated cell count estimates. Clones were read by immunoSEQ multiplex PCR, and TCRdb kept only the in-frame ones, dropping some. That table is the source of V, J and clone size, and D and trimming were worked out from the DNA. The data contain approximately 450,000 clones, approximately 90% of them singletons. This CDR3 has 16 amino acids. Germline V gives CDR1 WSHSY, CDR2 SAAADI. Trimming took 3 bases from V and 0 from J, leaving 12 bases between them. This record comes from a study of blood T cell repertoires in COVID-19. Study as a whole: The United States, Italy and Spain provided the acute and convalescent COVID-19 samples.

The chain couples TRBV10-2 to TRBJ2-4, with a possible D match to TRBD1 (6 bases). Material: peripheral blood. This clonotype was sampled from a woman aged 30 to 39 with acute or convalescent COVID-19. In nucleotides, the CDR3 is TGCGCCAGCAGTGATTTTGACAGGACAGCCAAAAACATTCAGTACTTC. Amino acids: CASSDFDRTAKNIQYF.